The 20 T cell receptor beta chains below all came from one sample that was sequenced in a study of Tregs in tolerant kidney transplant recipients. Here immunoSEQ multiplex PCR was the method, and the copy in TCRdb shows in-frame clones only, minus some. The data hold over 55,000 clones, with around four fifths observed a single time. Sequencing used CD4+ T cells from blood. The receptors shown here come from a human donor in good health.

The chain is built from TRBV10-3 and TRBJ2-3; 9 nucleotides align to TRBD2. CDR3 size: 15 residues. The V segment lost 2 bases and the J segment 6 bases; nucleotides outside the gene matches: 6. Germline V lookup: CDR1 ENHRY, CDR2 SYGVKD. CDR3: CAISEVASGTDTQYF. The CDR3 DNA follows: TGTGCCATCAGTGAGGTAGCTAGCGGGACCGATACGCAGTATTTT.

Here the CDR3 DNA reads TGTGCCAGCAGCTTGGGTGGACAACATAGCAATCAGCCCCAGCATTTT. Translating it yields CASSLGGQHSNQPQHF. V and J are TRBV5-4 and TRBJ1-5; TRBD1 is a possible D gene (5 bases). CDR3 size: 16 residues. Per the germline V gene, CDR1 is SGHNT and CDR2 is YYREEE (reference sequence). V dropped 0 bases and J dropped 0 bases, with 10 bases sitting between them.

The rearrangement joins TRBV20-1 to TRBJ2-1; D remains unclear. CDR1 is DFQATT and CDR2 is SNEGSKA in the germline V gene (reference sequence). Deletions cut 1 base from V and 5 bases from J, with 3 bases between. The CDR3 length is 11 residues. This CDR3 reads CSARANNEQFF. In DNA form, the CDR3 reads TGCAGTGCTAGAGCAAACAATGAGCAGTTCTTC.

The rearrangement joins TRBV6-6 to TRBJ1-6, with no clear D. CDR1 is MNHNY and CDR2 is SVGAGI in the germline V gene (reference sequence). Trimming shortened V by 7 bases and J by 4 bases, and 8 bases separated the two germline ends. The length of the CDR3 is 13 residues. Here the CDR3 reads CASIQEYNSPLHF. CDR3 coding DNA: TGTGCCAGCATTCAAGAGTATAATTCACCCCTCCACTTT.

J is TRBJ1-6 and V is TRBV4-3, with a tentative D call TRBD1 (5 bases). CDR1 LGHNA and CDR2 YSLEER come from the germline V gene. This CDR3 spans 16 amino acids. Trimming cost V 0 bases and J 12 bases, with 18 bases left between them. CDR3 nucleotides: TGCGCCAGCAGCCAAGATCTGCCGGGGCCCGGCGGACCCCTCCACTTT. Protein sequence: CASSQDLPGPGGPLHF.

J is TRBJ2-6 and V is TRBV10-3; D gene unclear. Trimming took off 4 bases at V and 3 bases at J, with 10 bases between the two ends. The CDR3 sequence is 15 residues long. Germline loops: CDR1 ENHRY, CDR2 SYGVKD. In DNA form, the CDR3 reads TGTGCCATCAGTGCAAGTGAGAGTGGGGCCAACGTCCTGACTTTC. Its protein is CAISASESGANVLTF.

This clone appeared many times. CDR3 amino acids: CSVETGNTIYF. DNA of the CDR3: TGCAGCGTTGAAACTGGAAACACCATATATTTT. The rearrangement uses TRBV29-1 and TRBJ1-3; no clear D. The V end was cut by 2 bases, the J end by 2 bases, with 1 base between. The germline V gene has CDR1 SQVTM and CDR2 ANQGSEA. The CDR3 sequence is 11 residues long.

The chain recombines TRBV28 with TRBJ1-6, with D possibly TRBD1 on 6 matching bases. The CDR3 runs to 14 residues. From germline, CDR1 is MDHEN and CDR2 SYDVKM. V was shortened by 3 bases and J by 4 bases, with 7 bases between the two germline ends. This chain's CDR3 is CASSFDRYNSPLHF. CDR3 nucleotides: TGTGCCAGCAGTTTCGACAGGTATAATTCACCCCTCCACTTT.

The CDR3 region is CASSQGGQGARGYTF. CDR3 nucleotide sequence: TGCGCCAGCAGCCAAGGTGGGCAGGGGGCGAGGGGCTACACCTTC. The chain joins TRBV4-1 to TRBJ1-2; 8 nucleotides agree with TRBD1. CDR3 length: 15 amino acids. Germline assignment: CDR1 MGHRA and CDR2 YSYEKL. V lost 1 base, J lost 8 bases, and 9 bases stayed unmatched.

This clone was seen a single time. The V and J genes are TRBV7-8 and TRBJ2-1; 9 bases align to TRBD1. From germline, CDR1 is SGHVS and CDR2 FQNEAQ. CDR3 length: 13 amino acids. Trimming took 5 bases from V and 9 from J; bases not matched to a gene: 5. As DNA, the CDR3 is TGTGCCAGCAGCCCCGACAGGGGGAGTGAGCAGTTCTTC. It yields the protein CASSPDRGSEQFF.

The chain joins TRBV20-1 to TRBJ1-1; maybe TRBD1 (6 bases). V was trimmed by 3 bases and J by 6 bases, leaving 8 bases between them. This CDR3 spans 11 amino acids. Germline assignment: CDR1 DFQATT and CDR2 SNEGSKA (reference sequence). The CDR3 region has the DNA TGCAGTGCTAGGGCAGGGGCTGAAGCTTTCTTT. Translated: CSARAGAEAFF.

V usage is TRBV5-1 and J usage is TRBJ2-1, with TRBD1 matching 12 bases. CDR3 size: 17 residues. V lost 3 bases, J lost 7 bases, and 11 bases stayed unmatched. CDR1 and CDR2 (germline): SGHRS, YFSETQ. CDR3 bases: TGCGCCAGCAGCTCCGACCCCCCGGGACAGGGGGCAAATGAGCAGTTCTTC. This codes for CASSSDPPGQGANEQFF.

The gene calls are TRBV19 and TRBJ1-3, with D unclear. The CDR3 sequence is 14 residues long. Germline lookup yields CDR1 LNHDA and CDR2 SQIVND (reference sequence). Trimming took 2 bases from V and 9 from J, leaving 14 bases between them. CDR3 residues: CASSITAPAGTIYF. CDR3 in DNA: TGTGCCAGTAGTATAACTGCCCCGGCTGGCACCATATATTTT.

This clone was observed a few times. This chain uses TRBV6-5 with TRBJ2-7; 7 nucleotides match TRBD2. V gave up 6 bases and J gave up 4 bases; unmatched junction bases: 12. Per germline, CDR1 MNHEY and CDR2 SVGAGI. The CDR3 covers 15 residues. In DNA form, the CDR3 reads TGTGCCAGCAGCCCCTTTGGGGGGGGTAGTTACGAGCAGTACTTC. This sequence encodes CASSPFGGGSYEQYF.

V is TRBV18 and J is TRBJ2-1, with 7 bases lining up with TRBD2. After removal of 3 bases from V and 2 bases from J, the junction contained 7 bases not matched to a gene. The CDR3 has 16 amino acids. The germline V gene has CDR1 KGHSH and CDR2 LQKENI. The CDR3 loop is CASSPSRAGAYNEQFF. In DNA, the CDR3 is TGTGCCAGCTCACCCTCTAGGGCGGGGGCCTACAATGAGCAGTTCTTC.

The rearrangement links TRBV29-1 to TRBJ2-7; the D gene could be TRBD1 or TRBD2 (5 bases each). The CDR3 totals 11 residues. V dropped 7 bases and J dropped 3 bases, with 10 bases sitting between them. The V gene's germline CDR1 is SQVTM and CDR2 ANQGSEA. The CDR3 sequence is CSGGSGYEQYF. CDR3 sequence (DNA): TGCAGCGGGGGCAGCGGCTACGAGCAGTACTTC.

V gene TRBV19 combines with J gene TRBJ1-1, with D unresolved. The CDR3 is made up of 14 amino acids. V dropped 6 bases and J dropped 2 bases, with 13 bases sitting between them. From germline, CDR1 is LNHDA and CDR2 SQIVND (reference sequence). The CDR3 nucleotides read TGTGCCAGTAGGGCGGGAGGGATAAACACTGAAGCTTTCTTT. Translated: CASRAGGINTEAFF.

The chain has TRBV7-9 and TRBJ2-7; unclear D gene. Trimming cost V 1 base and J 6 bases, with 7 bases left between them. Germline-derived CDR1 and CDR2 are SEHNR and FQNEAQ (reference sequence). CDR3 length: 12 residues. CDR3 residues: CASSLGRSEQYF. The CDR3 nucleotides read TGTGCCAGCAGCTTAGGGCGAAGCGAGCAGTACTTC.

The table lists this clone with a count of one. The chain links TRBV11-2 to TRBJ2-1; D gene uncertain. Germline CDR1 SGHAT, CDR2 FQNNGV. V was trimmed by 3 bases and J by 9 bases, leaving 15 bases between them. The CDR3 is made up of 14 amino acids. CDR3 sequence: CASSLDRLLSEQFF. The CDR3 DNA reads as TGTGCCAGCAGCTTGGATAGACTTCTGTCTGAGCAGTTCTTC.

V is TRBV7-9 and J is TRBJ2-3; 9 bases are shared with TRBD2. CDR1 and CDR2 from the germline V gene are SEHNR and FQNEAQ (reference sequence). The CDR3 sequence is 16 residues long. V shed 2 bases, J shed 3 bases, and the junction held 6 bases outside the gene matches. The CDR3 spells CASSLTTSGKTDTQYF. CDR3 DNA: TGTGCCAGCAGCTTAACGACTAGCGGAAAGACAGATACGCAGTATTTT.